This is a list of T cell receptor beta chains from one sample in a study of T cell responses to AZD1222 COVID-19 vaccine. Clones were read by immunoSEQ multiplex PCR, and TCRdb kept only the in-frame ones, dropping some. The sample yields 150,000 or so clones, 85% to 95% seen once. This material consisted of peripheral blood, taken on day 0 of AZD1222 vaccination. The origin of the receptors is an adult in good health. The CDR3 runs from the conserved cysteine through the conserved F or W. The D gene is left open where the match is weak. Size tells how often a clone was seen (once, few, many) or the class of an expanded clone, and some rows leave it out.

-,TRBJ2-3,TRBV4-1,TRBD1,TGCGCCAGCAGCCAGGACAGGTCGGATACGCAGTATTTT,CASSQDRSDTQYF
-,TRBJ1-5,TRBV19,-,TGTGCCAGTAGTGGCCCCGATCGGGGGCCCCAGCATTTT,CASSGPDRGPQHF
-,TRBJ1-5,TRBV25-1,-,TGTGCCAGCAGTGAAACTAAGACAGACAATCAGCCCCAGCATTTT,CASSETKTDNQPQHF
-,TRBJ1-5,TRBV19,TRBD1,TGTGCCAGTAGAGCAGACAGGGAGGGGAATCAGCCCCAGCATTTT,CASRADREGNQPQHF
-,TRBJ1-2,TRBV18,-,TGTGCCAGCTCACCCAGGACGGACTATGGCTACACCTTC,CASSPRTDYGYTF
-,TRBJ2-2,TRBV11-3,-,TGTGCCAGCAGCTTGAGCTCAGGGAACACCGGGGAGCTGTTTTTT,CASSLSSGNTGELFF
-,TRBJ1-2,TRBV5-4,-,TGTGCCAGCAGCTTAGAGGAGTATGGCTACACCTTC,CASSLEEYGYTF
-,TRBJ2-3,TRBV6-4,TRBD2,TGTGCCAGCAGCGCTCTAGCGGGCACAGATACGCAGTATTTT,CASSALAGTDTQYF
-,TRBJ1-1,TRBV5-5,-,TGTGCCAGCAGCTTGGCCCTGAACACTGAAGCTTTCTTT,CASSLALNTEAFF
-,TRBJ1-5,TRBV7-9,TRBD1,TGTGCCAGCAGCCCGCCGGGACAGGACCGCAATCAGCCCCAGCATTTT,CASSPPGQDRNQPQHF
-,TRBJ2-1,TRBV29-1,-,TGCAGCGTTGTTGTGTGGGGGCCCTACAATGAGCAGTTCTTC,CSVVVWGPYNEQFF
-,TRBJ1-5,TRBV19,-,TGTGCCAGTAGAACCCTTTGGGCGGATTATAGCAATCAGCCCCAGCATTTT,CASRTLWADYSNQPQHF
-,TRBJ1-1,TRBV18,-,TGTGCCAGCTCACCATTCGGAGGAAACACTGAAGCTTTCTTT,CASSPFGGNTEAFF
-,TRBJ1-1,TRBV5-4,-,TGTGCCAGCAGTACAGGTAACACTGAAGCTTTCTTT,CASSTGNTEAFF
-,TRBJ1-2,TRBV5-1,TRBD1,TGCGCCAGCAGCTTGGCTTGGGACAGGATTTATGGCTACACCTTC,CASSLAWDRIYGYTF
-,TRBJ2-5,TRBV7-2,-,TGTGCCAGCAGCTTGTATGAGACCCAGTACTTC,CASSLYETQYF
-,TRBJ1-1,TRBV20-1,-,TGCAGTGCCCCCTTTAACACTGAAGCTTTCTTT,CSAPFNTEAFF
-,TRBJ1-4,TRBV5-1,-,TGCGCCAGCAGCTTGGCAACTAATGAAAAACTGTTTTTT,CASSLATNEKLFF
-,TRBJ2-3,TRBV6-5,TRBD2,TGTGCCAGCGGACAACTAGCGGGGGGCACAGATACGCAGTATTTT,CASGQLAGGTDTQYF
-,TRBJ1-4,TRBV5-8,-,TGTGCCAGCAGCTTGAGGCAGGAAGTCGAAAAACTGTTTTTT,CASSLRQEVEKLFF
-,TRBJ2-7,TRBV5-1,-,TGCGCCAGCCAACTTGGTACAGGTGCCTACGAGCAGTACTTC,CASQLGTGAYEQYF
once,TRBJ1-2,TRBV18,-,TGTGCCAGCTCACCAAACAGCCTGAGGGGCTACACCTTC,CASSPNSLRGYTF
-,TRBJ2-5,TRBV24-1,-,TGTGCCACCAGTGATTTAAGGGGGTCCCAAGAGACCCAGTACTTC,CATSDLRGSQETQYF
-,TRBJ2-6,TRBV7-9,-,TGTGCCAGCAGCCTCACCCGGACGGCCCAGGGGGCCAACGTCCTGACTTTC,CASSLTRTAQGANVLTF
-,TRBJ2-5,TRBV11-3,-,TGTGCCAGCAGCTTAGATGGGGGCGGTCAAGAGACCCAGTACTTC,CASSLDGGGQETQYF
-,TRBJ1-6,TRBV5-1,TRBD1,TGCGCCAGCAGCTTGTCCTGGGACAGAAGTTTTAATTCACCCCTCCACTTT,CASSLSWDRSFNSPLHF
-,TRBJ1-4,TRBV19,TRBD1,TGTGCCAGCCGGGACAGGGGGCAAACTAATGAAAAACTGTTTTTT,CASRDRGQTNEKLFF
-,TRBJ1-2,TRBV10-1,-,TGCGCCAGCAGTCCAACTATGGGGGAGTCCTATGGCTACACCTTC,CASSPTMGESYGYTF
once,TRBJ2-1,TRBV7-3,-,TGTGCCAGCAGCTTAACTGGTTCCTACAATGAGCAGTTCTTC,CASSLTGSYNEQFF
-,TRBJ2-1,TRBV6-5,TRBD2,TGTGCCAGCAGTTACGGCACGGGACTAGGGGTCAATGAGCAGTTCTTC,CASSYGTGLGVNEQFF
-,TRBJ2-1,TRBV6-6,-,TGTGCCAGCAGCCCCAGTCCTTACAATGAGCAGTTCTTC,CASSPSPYNEQFF
-,TRBJ2-7,TRBV7-2,-,TGTGCCAGCAGCCCGGGACCAGGGGTCTACGAGCAGTACTTC,CASSPGPGVYEQYF
-,TRBJ2-7,TRBV7-2,-,TGTGCCAGCAGCTTATCTCCAGGGTCCTACGAGCAGTACTTC,CASSLSPGSYEQYF